This T cell receptor (beta chain) was profiled in a study of beta chain features in type 1 diabetes. About the research overall: All samples combined gave 90 million to 130 million sorted cells for examination. Study-wide results and limits: Cells that show high TCR expression could be over-represented by cDNA sequencing. Patients showed naive, central memory and Treg TCRB repertoires that appeared more similar than those of healthy donors.

Reverse transcribing all isolated RNA meant expressed TCRB transcripts were sequenced. Generated by immunoSEQ multiplex PCR, the TCRdb table keeps only in-frame clones and is missing some. The sample lists about 360,000 clones, around 13% occurring once. In its sample, this clone was seen a few times. The target antigen is unknown. The material sequenced was naive CD4+ T cells from blood. This sequence was found in a man between 18 and 35 years old in good health.

The CDR3 reads CASSLGQKTDTQYF. CDR3 nucleotides: TGCGCCAGCAGCTTGGGACAGAAGACAGATACGCAGTATTTT. The chain couples TRBV5-1 to TRBJ2-3; possibly TRBD1 for D (5 bases). The ends were cut back, 0 bases at V and 3 bases at J, with 8 bases in the middle. Germline V CDR1 and CDR2: SGHRS, YFSETQ. The CDR3 covers 14 residues.